This TCR beta chain comes out of a study of cytomegalovirus exposure and HLA in healthy donors. Study results and caveats: Roughly even sequencing depth across donors was the assumption behind the presence/absence analyses. Clonal expansion was found to be greater in HLA-associated TCR beta chains than in equally common others in a later analysis. In an earlier analysis, in some 500 donors, most V segments appeared productive either ~90% or ~30% of the time. For TCR beta chains, V- and J-gene trimming was later linked to a missense DCLRE1C variant.

PCR amplification relied on 60 Vbeta primers (plus 13 Jbeta primers). Libraries were prepared by immunoSEQ multiplex PCR; TCRdb keeps only in-frame clonotypes and omits some of them. Counted here are 150,000 to 200,000 clones, roughly 80% occurring once; the ten biggest clones make up 1.7%. Trimming at V came to 0 bases and at J to 7 bases, leaving 13 bases not matched to a gene. CDR1 SGHRS and CDR2 YFSETQ come from the germline V gene. The CDR3 spans 18 residues. As regards this clone: What it binds is not known.

The TCR originated in a woman between 18 and 30 years old in good health and CMV-seronegative. J is TRBJ2-1 and V is TRBV5-1; 10 bases align to TRBD2. Sample: PBMCs. CDR3 nucleotide sequence: TGCGCCAGCAGCTTGGTCCCAACAGCGGGAGGGCCGAAAAATGAGCAGTTCTTC. Translating gives CASSLVPTAGGPKNEQFF.